This entry lists 18 T cell receptor beta chains sequenced from one sample in a study of identical twins. MiXCR was run by TCRdb on the 5' RACE reads, yielding one entry per CDR3 protein. The table records about 720,000 distinct CDR3 sequences, more than 6.5% of them present only once. The sample was also linked to a second study, of yellow fever vaccine responses in identical twins.

Sequencing was done on a sample of PBMCs. These receptors came from a woman aged 18-29 years in good health.

This clonotype has a handful of counts. The rearrangement links TRBV29-1 to TRBJ2-5; 9 bases map to TRBD2. Germline values: CDR1 SQVTM, CDR2 ANQGSEA. Germline trimming cut 3 bases from V and 5 bases from J; bases unmatched to any gene: 7. The CDR3 has 14 amino acids. The chain's CDR3 is CSVDSAGGPETQYF. CDR3 bases: TGCAGCGTTGATAGCGCGGGGGGGCCCGAGACCCAGTACTTC.

The J gene is TRBJ2-2, the V gene TRBV5-1, with D tentatively TRBD1 (6 bases). CDR1 and CDR2 (germline): SGHRS, YFSETQ. Trimming took off 4 bases at V and 7 bases at J, with 17 bases between the two ends. The CDR3 contains 15 residues. CDR3 region: CASSRSGVVIGELFF. In DNA form, the CDR3 reads TGCGCCAGCAGCCGATCAGGGGTGGTCATCGGGGAGCTGTTTTTT.

This clonotype has only a few counts. The rearrangement joins TRBV28 to TRBJ2-2; D is tentatively TRBD1 or TRBD2 (5 bases each). This CDR3 has 18 amino acids. Germline V gene data show CDR1 as MDHEN and CDR2 as SYDVKM. The V gene lost 4 bases and the J gene lost 8 bases, with 26 bases spanning the gap. The DNA of the CDR3 is TGTGCCAGCAGTTCCGAGGGGTGGACCGGGCGAACCGGAGGGGAGCTGTTTTTT. Amino acids: CASSSEGWTGRTGGELFF.

The chain combines TRBV28 with TRBJ2-3; D is possibly TRBD2 (6 bases). Per germline, CDR1 MDHEN and CDR2 SYDVKM. CDR3 length equals 13 residues. V was clipped by 8 bases and J by 5 bases, with 14 bases between them. CDR3 nucleotide sequence: TGTGCCAGCGCCTCGCCGGGGGTAGATACGCAGTATTTT. Translating gives CASASPGVDTQYF. The whole variable domain, remainder taken from reference TRBV28 and TRBJ2-3, is DVKVTQSSRYLVKRTGEKVFLECVQDMDHENMFWYRQDPGLGLRLIYFSYDVKMKEKGDIPEGYSVSREKKERFSLILESASTNQTSMYLCASASPGVDTQYFGPGTRLTVL.

The V gene is TRBV12-3 or TRBV12-4, the J gene TRBJ2-2, with TRBD2 identical over 9 bases. Trimming at V came to 3 bases and at J to 0 bases, leaving 2 bases not matched to a gene. The CDR3 consists of 16 residues. The CDR3 sequence: CASSFLAGPNTGELFF. CDR3 DNA: TGTGCCAGCAGTTTCCTAGCGGGACCGAACACCGGGGAGCTGTTTTTT.

This clonotype turned up a few times. CDR3 sequence reads: CASSQGRAYTGELFF. DNA for the CDR3: TGTGCCAGCAGCCAAGGGCGAGCTTACACCGGGGAGCTGTTTTTT. The V and J genes are TRBV3-1 and TRBJ2-2, with no clear D. This CDR3 has 15 residues. V lost 1 base to trimming and J lost 3 bases, with 9 bases between them. CDR1 is LGHDT and CDR2 is YNNKEL in the germline V gene (reference sequence).

This clonotype was observed a few times. This rearrangement joins TRBV6-2 or TRBV6-3 to TRBJ2-5; D uncertain. The CDR3 contains 13 residues. The V end was cut by 6 bases, the J end by 5 bases, with 13 bases between. Germline CDR1 is MNHEY and CDR2 is SVGEGT. CDR3: CASRPTGWETQYF. The DNA of the CDR3 is TGTGCCAGCAGACCAACCGGGTGGGAGACCCAGTACTTC.

This chain uses TRBV5-6 with TRBJ2-1; the match to TRBD2 covers 11 bases. The CDR3 loop spans 15 amino acids. The germline V gene encodes CDR1 SGHDT and CDR2 YYEEEE. The ends lost 4 bases at V and 6 bases at J; junction bases unmatched: 6. CDR3 nucleotide sequence: TGTGCCAGCAGCCGACTAGCGGGAAGTGGCAATGAGCAGTTCTTC. Translation: CASSRLAGSGNEQFF.

This sequence joins TRBV12-3 or TRBV12-4 and TRBJ1-5, with D possibly matching TRBD1 (5 bases). The CDR3 extends over 15 amino acids. Between the trimmed V and J ends, which lost 5 bases and 3 bases, there was a span of 14 bases. The CDR3 DNA follows: TGTGCCAGCAGTGCCGGGACGGAACCCAATCAGCCCCAGCATTTT. Protein product: CASSAGTEPNQPQHF.

The J gene is TRBJ1-1, the V gene TRBV20-1; D uncertain. The germline V gene has CDR1 DFQATT and CDR2 SNEGSKA (reference sequence). V was shortened by 3 bases and J by 2 bases, with 7 bases between the two germline ends. This CDR3 region has 12 residues. The CDR3 DNA sequence: TGCAGTGCTAGCCTGCTCAACACTGAAGCTTTCTTT. Amino acids: CSASLLNTEAFF.

The J gene is TRBJ2-2, the V gene TRBV28; either TRBD1 or TRBD2 may fit D (5 bases each). CDR1 is MDHEN, CDR2 SYDVKM, per germline. Trimming pared 5 bases from V and 7 bases from J, leaving 17 bases between. The CDR3 has 15 residues. The CDR3 DNA is TGTGCCAGCAGTACCCCCCCTCGGGGACGCGGGGAGCTGTTTTTT. It codes for CASSTPPRGRGELFF.

V and J are TRBV20-1 and TRBJ2-3, with D perhaps TRBD1 (7 bases). CDR3 length equals 15 residues. V lost 0 bases and J 7 bases, leaving 17 bases between the germline ends. Per the germline V gene, CDR1 is DFQATT and CDR2 is SNEGSKA (reference sequence). The CDR3 spells CSARDRNRGGHTQYF. The DNA for the CDR3 is TGCAGTGCTAGAGATCGGAACAGGGGAGGTCATACGCAGTATTTT.

The table lists this clonotype with a few counts. The chain recombines TRBV5-1 with TRBJ1-2, with TRBD1 matching 9 bases. Germline-derived CDR1 and CDR2 are SGHRS and YFSETQ. V dropped 5 bases and J dropped 6; count of bases not matched to a gene: 5. The CDR3 has 13 amino acids. CDR3 in DNA: TGCGCCAGCAGTCGGGACAGGGCGAATGGCTACACCTTC. Encoded protein: CASSRDRANGYTF.

The chain recombines TRBV5-1 with TRBJ1-4; 7 bases are a match to TRBD1. Germline V CDR1 and CDR2: SGHRS, YFSETQ. The CDR3 is 15 amino acids. With 4 bases clipped from V and 5 bases from J, the junction kept 8 bases outside the gene matches. The CDR3 reads CASSPGDSRNEKLFF. Here the CDR3 DNA reads TGCGCCAGCAGCCCGGGGGACAGCCGGAATGAAAAACTGTTTTTT.

In this sample, this clonotype turned up a few times. The chain links TRBV27 to TRBJ2-1, with TRBD2 matching 11 bases. Germline trimming cut 6 bases from V and 6 bases from J; bases unmatched to any gene: 10. The CDR3 is made up of 16 amino acids. Germline CDR1 MNHEY, CDR2 SMNVEV (reference sequence). The CDR3 DNA is TGTGCCAGCAGCCCTCGAATAGCGGGAGGGTCCAATGAGCAGTTCTTC. Encoded protein: CASSPRIAGGSNEQFF.

Ten or more counts support this clonotype. The chain joins TRBV14 to TRBJ2-2, with TRBD2 identical over 8 bases. This CDR3 comprises 17 residues. The V segment lost 1 base and the J segment 7 bases; nucleotides outside the gene matches: 11. Per the germline V gene, CDR1 is SGHDN and CDR2 is FVKESK. DNA for the CDR3: TGTGCCAGCAGCCAAGCCGGCGGGACTAGGATCAACGGGGAGCTGTTTTTT. Protein product: CASSQAGGTRINGELFF.

The chain has TRBV6-2 or TRBV6-3 and TRBJ2-3; 9 bases match TRBD2. Germline trimming cut 0 bases from V and 3 bases from J; bases unmatched to any gene: 7. CDR3 length: 17 amino acids. CDR1 and CDR2 (germline): MNHEY, SVGEGT. This CDR3 is CASSYSTSGDDTDTQYF. The CDR3 region has the DNA TGTGCCAGCAGTTACTCGACTAGCGGAGACGATACAGATACGCAGTATTTT.

This clonotype was seen ten or more times. The rearrangement links TRBV29-1 to TRBJ2-5; D is perhaps TRBD1 (6 bases). The CDR3 extends over 12 amino acids. The V end lost 3 bases, the J end lost 3 bases, and 8 bases lay between the germline ends. Per the germline V gene, CDR1 is SQVTM and CDR2 is ANQGSEA. The CDR3, as DNA: TGCAGCGTTGAGGGGGCGGAAGAGACCCAGTACTTC. Translated, it gives CSVEGAEETQYF.